The present T cell receptor beta chain was sequenced within a study of technical replicates of blood from four donors. V was pared by 4 bases and J by 3 bases, with 16 bases between. The CDR3 length is 16 residues. Germline CDR1 and CDR2: LGHNA and YSLEER. Data came from immunoSEQ multiplex PCR; TCRdb stores just in-frame clones and leaves some out. Seen here are 65,000 to 85,000 clones, approximately 96% observed once, and the top ten hold about 0.34%. Specimen: T cells isolated from PBMCs. The receptor was isolated from a human donor in good health. The genes are TRBV4-3 and TRBJ2-1; tentatively, D is TRBD2 (6 bases). CDR3 sequence: CASSPGLTFYYNEQFF. The DNA of the CDR3 is TGCGCCAGCAGCCCGGGACTCACGTTTTACTACAATGAGCAGTTCTTC.